The T cell receptor beta chain described here comes from a study of blood T cell repertoires in COVID-19. The V and J ends lost 3 bases and 1 base, in that order; junction bases with no gene match: 2. Germline CDR1 and CDR2: SEHNR and FQNEAQ (reference sequence). This CDR3 comprises 14 residues. Authors' data handling: Amplification with reference gene primers provided the estimates of nucleated cell counts. Assay: immunoSEQ multiplex PCR; the TCRdb copy retains only in-frame clones and omits some. The V and J calls and clone size were taken over from that table, and D and trimming were inferred from the DNA. Among 400,000 to 550,000 clones listed, more than 85% were seen once.

The sample was peripheral blood. The chain has TRBV7-9 and TRBJ2-5, with TRBD2 matching over 7 bases. This clonotype originated in a woman in her 30s with acute or convalescent COVID-19. The CDR3 nucleotides read TGTGCCAGCAGCTTGGCTAGCGGCCAAGAGACCCAGTACTTC. As protein: CASSLASGQETQYF.